This T cell receptor beta chain was obtained from a study of immunodeficiency (dated by TCRdb to about 2019). Regarding the study in general: The repertoires were analyzed to search for VDJ recombination defects and oligoclonality. Broader findings and caveats from the paper: Between patients and controls, productive entropy and V-J pairing of CD4+ T cells looked similar. In the entropy comparisons of patients against healthy controls, patients were shown as n=3 (open circles), and an effect of thymic development was suggested only as a possibility. Based on top-100 and total clonotype frequencies, severe oligoclonality was found in patient CD8+ T cells but not in patient CD4+ T cells.

Genomic DNA was extracted using the QIAamp DNA Blood Mini Kit and was submitted for immunoSEQ repertoire analysis. A standard quantity of genomic DNA template was used for amplification of CDR3 regions by multiplex PCR. An Illumina platform was used to sequence the PCR products. In the authors' own workflow: Alignment of sequences was done against a reference, and the V, D and J gene definitions came from IMGT. To eliminate PCR and sequencing errors, a nearest-neighbor clustering algorithm combined closely related sequences. V, D and J usage in productive unique and total sequences was analyzed using ImmunoSEQ Analyzer tools and R version 3.6.1. What TCRdb holds here is the immuneACCESS table cut down to in-frame rearrangements. Part of the clones is not present; checked against another copy, under half of the missing clones reflect an unresolved V gene, and the others are unexplained. From that table come the V and J calls and clone size; the DNA was used to work out D and trimming. The sample table lists 3,000 to 4,000 clones, approximately 89% of them with a count of one. The ten largest make up about 4.5% of the sample.

To note about this clone: Its binding antigen is unknown. No qualities accompany the bases; no much larger clone lies one base away.

Before TCR sequencing, CD3+CD4+ T cells were sorted from fresh PBMCs. Its CDR3 holds 14 amino acids, cysteine through phenylalanine. This entry keeps only the CDR3 DNA: 42 bases, framed from base 1. V lost 4 bases and J lost 3 bases, and the count of bases not matched to a germline gene is 6. CDR1 MNHEY and CDR2 SMNVEV are derived from the germline V gene (reference sequence). This sequence originates from a human donor in good health. The sequence is built from TRBV27 and TRBJ2-7; TRBD2 agrees with 7 junctional bases. The sequenced sample consisted of CD4+ T cells from blood. CDR3 region: CASSSRGGYYEQYF. The DNA is as follows: TGTGCCAGCAGTTCGCGCGGGGGTTACTACGAGCAGTACTTC.